Sequencing of this T cell receptor beta chain was carried out in a study of shared clonotypes between healthy human individuals. Whole-study context: The study used three CD4 naive, three CD4 memory, two CD8 naive and one CD8 memory plate per donor. Study-level results: Against clonotypes common to all four donors, non-shared ones had lower generation probabilities.

This table comes from immunoSEQ multiplex PCR, and its TCRdb copy is limited to in-frame clones, with some not included. The profile covers about 2.2 million clones, with approximately 92% appearing a single time and around 1.7% taken by the ten largest. Remarks on this clone: Its antigen is unknown.

In the naive CD8 group, cells lacked CD45RO and were positively selected for CCR7, so terminally differentiated effector memory CD45RA+ cells were left out. CDR3 length equals 15 residues. V was trimmed by 5 bases and J by 7 bases, leaving 17 bases between them. Germline V gene lookup returns CDR1 SGHVS and CDR2 FQNEAQ. This chain uses TRBV7-8 with TRBJ2-2; weak D call: TRBD1 (6 bases). The receptor was isolated from a man aged 18 to 29 in good health. Some clones in this sample may be carry-over from other donors' samples. Sequencing was carried out using naive CD8+ T cells from PBMCs. The CDR3 nucleotides read TGTGCCAGCAGCGCTACAGCAGGGGTGGGCGGGGAGCTGTTTTTT. Protein: CASSATAGVGGELFF.